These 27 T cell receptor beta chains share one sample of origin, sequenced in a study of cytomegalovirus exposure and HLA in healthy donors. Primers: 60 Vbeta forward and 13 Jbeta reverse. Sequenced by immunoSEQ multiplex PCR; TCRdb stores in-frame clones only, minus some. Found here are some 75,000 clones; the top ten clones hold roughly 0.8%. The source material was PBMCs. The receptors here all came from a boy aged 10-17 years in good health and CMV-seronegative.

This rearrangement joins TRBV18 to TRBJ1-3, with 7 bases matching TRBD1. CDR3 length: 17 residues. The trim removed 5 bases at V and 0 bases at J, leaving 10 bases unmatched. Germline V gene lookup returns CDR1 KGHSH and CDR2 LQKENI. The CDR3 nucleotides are TGTGCCAGCTCAGCTGGGACAGTCTATAACTCTGGAAACACCATATATTTT. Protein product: CASSAGTVYNSGNTIYF. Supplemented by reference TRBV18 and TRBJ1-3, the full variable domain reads NAGVMQNPRHLVRRRGQEARLRCSPMKGHSHVYWYRQLPEEGLKFMVYLQKENIIDESGMPKERFSAEFPKEGPSILRIQQVVRGDSAAYFCASSAGTVYNSGNTIYFGEGSWLTVV.

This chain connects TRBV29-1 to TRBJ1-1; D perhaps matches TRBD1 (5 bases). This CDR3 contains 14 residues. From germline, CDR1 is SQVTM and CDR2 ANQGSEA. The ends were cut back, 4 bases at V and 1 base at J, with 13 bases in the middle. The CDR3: CSVGVAGWNTEAFF. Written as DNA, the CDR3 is TGCAGCGTTGGCGTCGCAGGGTGGAACACTGAAGCTTTCTTT.

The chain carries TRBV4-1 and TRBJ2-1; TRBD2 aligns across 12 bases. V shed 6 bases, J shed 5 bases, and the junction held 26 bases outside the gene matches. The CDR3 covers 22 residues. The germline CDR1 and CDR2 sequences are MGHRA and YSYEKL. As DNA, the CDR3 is TGCGCCAGCAGACACACACAGGGGCTAGCGGGGGGGCCTTCGGGATCCGACAATGAGCAGTTCTTC. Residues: CASRHTQGLAGGPSGSDNEQFF.

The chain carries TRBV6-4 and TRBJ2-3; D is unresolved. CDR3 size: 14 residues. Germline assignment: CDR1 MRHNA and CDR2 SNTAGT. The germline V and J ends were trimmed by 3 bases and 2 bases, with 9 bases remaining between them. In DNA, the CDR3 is TGTGCCAGCAGTGAGGGCAGGTCCACAGATACGCAGTATTTT. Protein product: CASSEGRSTDTQYF.

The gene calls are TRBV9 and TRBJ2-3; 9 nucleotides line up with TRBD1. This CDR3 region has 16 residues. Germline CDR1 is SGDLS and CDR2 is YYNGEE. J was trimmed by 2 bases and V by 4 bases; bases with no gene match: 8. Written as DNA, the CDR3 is TGTGCCAGCAGCATCCTCGACAGGGGGTTCACAGATACGCAGTATTTT. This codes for CASSILDRGFTDTQYF.

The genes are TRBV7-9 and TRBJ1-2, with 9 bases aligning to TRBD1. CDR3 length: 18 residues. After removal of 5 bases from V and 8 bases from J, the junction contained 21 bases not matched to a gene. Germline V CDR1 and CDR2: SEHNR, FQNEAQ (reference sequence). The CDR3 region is CASSPVRLRDRDINGYTF. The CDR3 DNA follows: TGTGCCAGCAGCCCCGTCCGCCTCCGGGACAGGGATATCAACGGCTACACCTTC.

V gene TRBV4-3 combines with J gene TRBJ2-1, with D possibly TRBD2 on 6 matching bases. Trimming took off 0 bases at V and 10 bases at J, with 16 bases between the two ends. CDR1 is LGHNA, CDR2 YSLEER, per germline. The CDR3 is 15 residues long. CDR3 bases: TGCGCCAGCAGCCAAGAGGGGGGAGCGAGGGCGGAGCAGTTCTTC. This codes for CASSQEGGARAEQFF.

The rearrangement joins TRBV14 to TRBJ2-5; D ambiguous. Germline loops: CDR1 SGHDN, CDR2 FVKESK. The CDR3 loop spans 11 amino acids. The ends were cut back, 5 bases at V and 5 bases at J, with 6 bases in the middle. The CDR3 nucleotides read TGTGCCAGCAGCTCCGGGGAGACCCAGTACTTC. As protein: CASSSGETQYF.

This chain's CDR3 is CASSDSFQGLSRNTIYF. The CDR3 DNA follows: TGTGCCAGCAGTGATTCTTTTCAGGGTTTAAGCAGAAACACCATATATTTT. V usage is TRBV2 and J usage is TRBJ1-3, with TRBD1 as a possible D gene (5 bases). V was clipped by 3 bases and J by 5 bases, with 20 bases between them. Germline CDR1 SNHLY, CDR2 FYNNEI. CDR3 size: 17 residues.

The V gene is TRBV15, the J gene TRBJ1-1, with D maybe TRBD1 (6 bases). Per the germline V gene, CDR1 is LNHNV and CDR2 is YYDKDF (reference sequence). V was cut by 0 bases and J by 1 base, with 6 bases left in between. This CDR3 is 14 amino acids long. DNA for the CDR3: TGTGCCACCAGCAGAGACAGGGGGAACACTGAAGCTTTCTTT. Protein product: CATSRDRGNTEAFF.

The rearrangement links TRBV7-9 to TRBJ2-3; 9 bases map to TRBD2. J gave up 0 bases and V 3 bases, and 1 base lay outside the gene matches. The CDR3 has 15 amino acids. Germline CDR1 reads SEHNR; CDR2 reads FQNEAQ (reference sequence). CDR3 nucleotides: TGTGCCAGCAGCTTTAGCGGGAGTAGCACAGATACGCAGTATTTT. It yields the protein CASSFSGSSTDTQYF.

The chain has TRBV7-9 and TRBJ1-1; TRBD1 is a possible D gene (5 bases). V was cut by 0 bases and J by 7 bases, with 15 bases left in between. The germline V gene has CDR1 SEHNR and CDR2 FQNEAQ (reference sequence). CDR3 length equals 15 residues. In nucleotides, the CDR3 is TGTGCCAGCAGCTTAGCTTCAGGGATGGGCGGTGAAGCTTTCTTT. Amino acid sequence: CASSLASGMGGEAFF.

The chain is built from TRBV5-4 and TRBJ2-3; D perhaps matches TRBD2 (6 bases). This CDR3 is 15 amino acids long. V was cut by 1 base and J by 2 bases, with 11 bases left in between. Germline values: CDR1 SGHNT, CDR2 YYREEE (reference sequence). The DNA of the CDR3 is TGTGCCAGCAGCTTGAGACTAGACCCCACAGATACGCAGTATTTT. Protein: CASSLRLDPTDTQYF.

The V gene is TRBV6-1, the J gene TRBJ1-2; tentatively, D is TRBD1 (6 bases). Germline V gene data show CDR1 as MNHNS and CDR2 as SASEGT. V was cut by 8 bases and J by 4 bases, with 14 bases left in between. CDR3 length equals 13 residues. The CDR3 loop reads CASRTASPYGYTF. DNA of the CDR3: TGTGCCAGCCGGACAGCGTCTCCCTATGGCTACACCTTC.

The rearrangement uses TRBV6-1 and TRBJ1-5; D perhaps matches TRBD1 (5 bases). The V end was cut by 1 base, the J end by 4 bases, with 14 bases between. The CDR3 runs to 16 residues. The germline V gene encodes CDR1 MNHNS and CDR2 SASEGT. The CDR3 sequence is CASSEGAGSGNQPQHF. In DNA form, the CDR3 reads TGTGCCAGCAGTGAAGGAGCAGGCTCAGGGAATCAGCCCCAGCATTTT.

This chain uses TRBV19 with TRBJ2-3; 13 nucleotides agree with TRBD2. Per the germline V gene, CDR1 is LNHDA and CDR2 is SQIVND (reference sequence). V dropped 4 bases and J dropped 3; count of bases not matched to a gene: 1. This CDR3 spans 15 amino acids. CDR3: CASSTTSGGTDTQYF. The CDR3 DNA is TGTGCCAGTAGTACGACTAGCGGGGGGACAGATACGCAGTATTTT.

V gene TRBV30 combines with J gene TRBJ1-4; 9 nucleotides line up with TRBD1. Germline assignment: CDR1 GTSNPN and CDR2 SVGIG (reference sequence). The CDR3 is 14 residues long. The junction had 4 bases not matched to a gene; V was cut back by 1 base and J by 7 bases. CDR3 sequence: CAWSAGQGVEKLFF. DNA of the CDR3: TGTGCCTGGAGTGCGGGACAGGGCGTTGAAAAACTGTTTTTT.

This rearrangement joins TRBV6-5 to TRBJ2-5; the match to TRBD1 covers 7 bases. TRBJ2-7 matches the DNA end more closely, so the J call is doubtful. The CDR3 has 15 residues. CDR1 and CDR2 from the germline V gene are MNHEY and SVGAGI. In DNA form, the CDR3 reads TGTGCCAGCAGCCCGGACAGGACAAGCTCCTACGAGCAGTACTTC. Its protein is CASSPDRTSSYEQYF.

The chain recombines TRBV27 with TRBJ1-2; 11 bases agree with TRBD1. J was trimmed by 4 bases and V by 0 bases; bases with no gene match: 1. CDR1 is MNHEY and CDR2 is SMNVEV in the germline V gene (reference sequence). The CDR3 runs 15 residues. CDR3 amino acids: CASSLSGQGAYGYTF. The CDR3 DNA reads TGTGCCAGCAGTTTATCCGGACAGGGGGCCTATGGCTACACCTTC.

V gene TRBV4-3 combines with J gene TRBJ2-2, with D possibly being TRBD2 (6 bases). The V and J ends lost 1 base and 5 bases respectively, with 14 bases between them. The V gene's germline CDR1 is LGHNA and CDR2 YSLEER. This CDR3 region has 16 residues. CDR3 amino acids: CASSQVHGSRTGELFF. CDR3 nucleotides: TGCGCCAGCAGCCAAGTTCACGGGAGTCGAACCGGGGAGCTGTTTTTT.

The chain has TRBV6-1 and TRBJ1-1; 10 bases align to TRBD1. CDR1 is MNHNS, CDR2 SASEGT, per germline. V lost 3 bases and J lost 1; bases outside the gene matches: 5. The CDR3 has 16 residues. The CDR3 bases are TGTGCCAGCAGTGAGTGGACAGGGGGAGGGAACACTGAAGCTTTCTTT. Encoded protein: CASSEWTGGGNTEAFF.

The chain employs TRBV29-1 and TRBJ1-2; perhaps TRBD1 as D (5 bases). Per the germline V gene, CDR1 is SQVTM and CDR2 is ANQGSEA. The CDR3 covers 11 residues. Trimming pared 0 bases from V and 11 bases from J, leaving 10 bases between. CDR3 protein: CSVEDLGGYTF. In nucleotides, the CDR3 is TGCAGCGTTGAAGATCTCGGGGGTTACACCTTC.

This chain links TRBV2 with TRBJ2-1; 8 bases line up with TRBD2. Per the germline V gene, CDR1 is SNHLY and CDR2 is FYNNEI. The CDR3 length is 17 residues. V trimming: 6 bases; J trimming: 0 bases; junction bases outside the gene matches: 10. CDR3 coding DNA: TGTGCCAGCAGCGGTTCTACTAGCGGCAGCTCCTACAATGAGCAGTTCTTC. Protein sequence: CASSGSTSGSSYNEQFF.

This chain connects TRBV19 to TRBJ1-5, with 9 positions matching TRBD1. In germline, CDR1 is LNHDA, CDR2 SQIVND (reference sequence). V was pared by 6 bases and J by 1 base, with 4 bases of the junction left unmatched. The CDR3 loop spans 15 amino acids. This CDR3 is CASRTGTGSNQPQHF. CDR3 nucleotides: TGTGCCAGTAGAACCGGGACAGGGAGCAATCAGCCCCAGCATTTT.

For the CDR3, the DNA is TGCGCCAGCAGCCAATTCGCCCGGCCCAGGGATAAAGGCTATGGCTACACCTTC. Encoded protein: CASSQFARPRDKGYGYTF. This sequence joins TRBV4-1 and TRBJ1-2; possible D gene TRBD1, 5 bases. The germline V and J ends were trimmed by 2 bases and 4 bases, with 23 bases remaining between them. This CDR3 region has 18 residues. In germline, CDR1 is MGHRA, CDR2 YSYEKL.

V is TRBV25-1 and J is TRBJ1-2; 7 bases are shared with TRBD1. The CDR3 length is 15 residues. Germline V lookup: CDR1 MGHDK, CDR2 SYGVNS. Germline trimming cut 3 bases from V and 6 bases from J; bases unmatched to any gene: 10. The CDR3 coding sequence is TGTGCCAGCAGTGAGAAAGAGGGGGCCCTACATGGCTACACCTTC. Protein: CASSEKEGALHGYTF.

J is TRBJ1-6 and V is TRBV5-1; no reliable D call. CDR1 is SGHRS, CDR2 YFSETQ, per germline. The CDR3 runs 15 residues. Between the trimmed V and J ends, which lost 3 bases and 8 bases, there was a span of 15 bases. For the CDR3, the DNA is TGCGCCAGCAGCTCCTCCATACTCTCCGATTCACCCCTCCACTTT. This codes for CASSSSILSDSPLHF.